This TCR beta chain was retrieved from a study of shared clonotypes between healthy human individuals. It was at deep level that the assay was run. Clones were sequenced by immunoSEQ multiplex PCR, and TCRdb holds only the in-frame ones, with some missing. Of about 360,000 clones in the sample, about 73% were seen once. This CDR3 has 14 amino acids. The germline V gene has CDR1 MDHEN and CDR2 SYDVKM. Trimming shortened V by 5 bases and J by 0 bases, and 11 bases separated the two germline ends. A remark on this clone: What it recognizes is unknown.

Study-wide findings and caveats: Among non-shared clonotypes, generation probabilities were lower than among those shared by all four donors. On the whole, naive subsets had larger estimated richness than memory subsets had.

The receptor was derived from a man aged 25 to 45 in good health. The sample consisted of memory CD4+ T cells sorted from blood. The subset denotes: CD45RA-negative fraction. The chain links TRBV28 to TRBJ2-7, with no clear D. CDR3 amino acids: CASSPFRSSYEQYF. The CDR3 DNA is TGTGCCAGCAGTCCCTTCAGGAGCTCCTACGAGCAGTACTTC.